This T cell receptor beta chain was recorded in a study of T-cell memory formation after mild COVID-19. Study at large: Most TCR clusters belonged to a single donor.

This CDR3 has 14 amino acids. Trimming cost V 4 bases and J 8 bases; bases outside gene matches: 5. Germline lookup yields CDR1 SGHNT and CDR2 YYREEE (reference sequence). Details on this clonotype: What it binds is unknown.

Overall study results and limits: The study found balanced CD4/CD8 in clones contracting day 15 to 85 and a CD4+ lean in later expanders.

TCRdb itself ran the 5' RACE reads through MiXCR, one entry per CDR3 protein. The sample yields roughly 310,000 distinct CDR3 sequences, more than 15% seen once. The rearrangement uses TRBV5-4 and TRBJ2-1, with TRBD2 matching 11 bases. The clonotype originates from a man in his late teens or twenties who had mild COVID-19 (a few samples of this study predate the infection). Cell type and time point are not known. The material sequenced was PBMCs or a T cell subset sorted from them (not recorded which). The CDR3: CASSLSGGADEQFF. CDR3 DNA: TGTGCCAGCAGCCTTAGCGGGGGGGCGGATGAGCAGTTCTTC.